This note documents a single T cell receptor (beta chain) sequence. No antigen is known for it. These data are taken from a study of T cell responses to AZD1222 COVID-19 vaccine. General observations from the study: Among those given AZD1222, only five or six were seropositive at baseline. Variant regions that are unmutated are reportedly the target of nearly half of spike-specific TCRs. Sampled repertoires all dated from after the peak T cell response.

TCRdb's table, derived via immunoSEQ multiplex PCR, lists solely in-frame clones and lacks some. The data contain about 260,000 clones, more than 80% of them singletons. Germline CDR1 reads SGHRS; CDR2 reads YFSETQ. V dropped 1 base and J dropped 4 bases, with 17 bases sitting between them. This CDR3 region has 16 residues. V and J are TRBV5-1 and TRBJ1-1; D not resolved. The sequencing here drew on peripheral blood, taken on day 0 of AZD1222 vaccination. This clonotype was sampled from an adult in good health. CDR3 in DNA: TGCGCCAGCAGCTTGTTGCCGGTAGGATCCTCCACTGAAGCTTTCTTT. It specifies CASSLLPVGSSTEAFF.